This passage covers 2 T cell receptor beta chains from one sample sequenced in a study of T cells in Graves' hyperthyroidism and ophthalmopathy. The investigators amplified TCR beta CDR3 regions from RNA transcripts. The HTBI primer set was used in a first-round RT-PCR of the TCR CDR3. TCRdb used MiXCR to reprocess the multiplex PCR reads, holding one entry per CDR3 protein. Of over 700,000 distinct CDR3 sequences in the sample, 15% to 20% were seen once. What was sequenced was blood. These TCRs come from a woman in her forties or fifties with Graves' hyperthyroidism that later progressed to Graves' ophthalmopathy.

This clonotype has a count of ten or more. The J gene is TRBJ1-4, the V gene TRBV2; D might be TRBD1 (6 bases). Per germline, CDR1 SNHLY and CDR2 FYNNEI. Trimming removed 2 bases from V and 5 bases from J, with 12 bases in between. The CDR3 is 15 residues long. The CDR3 sequence is CASSETGARNEKLFF. In DNA, the CDR3 is TGTGCCAGCAGTGAAACGGGGGCAAGGAATGAAAAACTGTTTTTT.

This clonotype has a handful of counts. The gene calls are TRBV7-9 and TRBJ1-4, with unresolved D. The germline V gene has CDR1 SEHNR and CDR2 FQNEAQ (reference sequence). V lost 3 bases and J 5 bases, leaving 13 bases between the germline ends. The CDR3 covers 15 residues. The CDR3 region is CASSFSFRENEKLFF. The CDR3 DNA is TGTGCCAGCAGCTTTTCTTTTCGGGAGAATGAAAAACTGTTTTTT.